This T cell receptor beta chain was identified during a study of T cell changes during pregnancy in multiple sclerosis. This table comes from immunoSEQ multiplex PCR, and its TCRdb copy is limited to in-frame clones, with some not included. The table lists about 32,000 clones, about nine tenths of them singletons, with approximately 4.7% in the top ten. The CDR3 consists of 13 residues. Per germline, CDR1 MNHEY and CDR2 SMNVEV (reference sequence). V lost 2 bases to trimming and J lost 16 bases, with 18 bases between them. The clonotype was recovered from a female donor with multiple sclerosis, enrolled in a pregnancy study. The chain recombines TRBV27 with TRBJ2-1; maybe TRBD2 (6 bases). Sequenced here: CD8+ T cells from peripheral blood mononuclear cells, sampled in the first trimester of pregnancy. The CDR3 nucleotides are TGTGCCAGCAGTTTAGTATATACGGGAGTGCCCTTCTTC. This gives the protein CASSLVYTGVPFF.